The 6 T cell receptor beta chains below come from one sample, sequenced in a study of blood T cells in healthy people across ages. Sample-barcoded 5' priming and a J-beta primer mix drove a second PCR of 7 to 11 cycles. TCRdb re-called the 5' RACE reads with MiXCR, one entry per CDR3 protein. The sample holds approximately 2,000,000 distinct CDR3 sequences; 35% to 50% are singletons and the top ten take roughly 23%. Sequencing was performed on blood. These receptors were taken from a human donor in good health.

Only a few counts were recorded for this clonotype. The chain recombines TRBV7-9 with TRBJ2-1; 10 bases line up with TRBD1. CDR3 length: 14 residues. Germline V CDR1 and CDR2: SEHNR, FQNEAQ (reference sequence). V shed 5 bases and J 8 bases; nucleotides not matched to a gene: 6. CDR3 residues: CASSLPTGGHEQFF. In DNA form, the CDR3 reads TGTGCCAGCAGCCTACCGACAGGGGGCCATGAGCAGTTCTTC.

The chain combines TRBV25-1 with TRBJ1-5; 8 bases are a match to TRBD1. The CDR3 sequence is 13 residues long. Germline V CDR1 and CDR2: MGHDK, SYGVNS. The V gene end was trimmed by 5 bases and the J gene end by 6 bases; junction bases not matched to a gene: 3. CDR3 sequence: CASSRTGLQPQHF. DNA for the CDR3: TGTGCCAGCAGTCGGACAGGGCTTCAGCCCCAGCATTTT.

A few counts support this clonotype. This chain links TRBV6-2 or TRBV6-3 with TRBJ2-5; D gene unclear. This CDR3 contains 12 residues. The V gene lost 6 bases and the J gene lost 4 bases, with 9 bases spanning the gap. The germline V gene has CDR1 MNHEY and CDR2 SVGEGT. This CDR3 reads CASSKRRETQYF. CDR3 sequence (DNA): TGTGCCAGCAGCAAACGACGAGAGACCCAGTACTTC.

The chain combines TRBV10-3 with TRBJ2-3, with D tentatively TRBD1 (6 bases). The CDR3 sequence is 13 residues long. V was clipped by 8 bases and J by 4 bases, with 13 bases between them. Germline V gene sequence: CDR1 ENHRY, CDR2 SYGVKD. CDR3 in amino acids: CAISSGDPDTQYF. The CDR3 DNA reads TGTGCCATCTCTTCAGGGGACCCAGATACGCAGTATTTT.

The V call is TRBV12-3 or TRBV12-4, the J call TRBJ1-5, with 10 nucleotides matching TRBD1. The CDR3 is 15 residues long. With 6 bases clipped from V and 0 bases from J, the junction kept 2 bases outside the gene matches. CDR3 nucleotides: TGTGCCAGCAGGGGACAGGGGACTAGCAATCAGCCCCAGCATTTT. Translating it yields CASRGQGTSNQPQHF.

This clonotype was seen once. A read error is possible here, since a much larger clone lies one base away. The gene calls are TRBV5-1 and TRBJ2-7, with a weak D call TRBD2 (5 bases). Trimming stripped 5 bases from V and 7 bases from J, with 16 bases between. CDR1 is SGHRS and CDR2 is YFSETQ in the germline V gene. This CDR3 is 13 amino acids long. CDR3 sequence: CASRRTAPGEQYV. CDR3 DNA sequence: TGCGCCAGCAGGAGAACCGCCCCGGGAGAGCAGTACGTC.